A single sample gave rise to the 6 T cell receptor beta chains below, sequenced in a study of T cell responses to AZD1222 COVID-19 vaccine. Produced via immunoSEQ multiplex PCR; TCRdb's table is partial and in-frame only. This table holds 90,000 to 150,000 clones, around 89% found once. Sequences were derived from peripheral blood, sampled 28 days after the second AZD1222 dose. The receptors shown here come from an adult who received the AZD1222 COVID-19 vaccine.

This clone was observed a few times. This chain connects TRBV27 to TRBJ1-5; TRBD1 aligns across 7 bases. Germline V gives CDR1 MNHEY, CDR2 SMNVEV (reference sequence). V lost 7 bases, J lost 3 bases, and 6 bases stayed unmatched. The CDR3 contains 14 residues. The DNA for the CDR3 is TGTGCCAGCAAAACGGACAGGTTCAATCAGCCCCAGCATTTT. It codes for CASKTDRFNQPQHF.

This chain connects TRBV5-6 to TRBJ2-1, with TRBD2 matching 11 bases. The CDR3 extends over 16 amino acids. The junction had 9 bases not matched to a gene; V was cut back by 3 bases and J by 7 bases. Germline CDR1 reads SGHDT; CDR2 reads YYEEEE. CDR3: CASSSSVAGGLNEQFF. The CDR3 DNA sequence: TGTGCCAGCAGCTCTTCGGTAGCGGGGGGGCTAAATGAGCAGTTCTTC.

This chain connects TRBV29-1 to TRBJ2-2; D remains unclear. Per germline, CDR1 SQVTM and CDR2 ANQGSEA. The length of the CDR3 is 15 residues. V lost 7 bases and J lost 6, with 21 bases in between. CDR3 residues: CSAPHGPDGSGELFF. Written as DNA, the CDR3 is TGCAGCGCGCCCCACGGGCCCGACGGGTCCGGGGAGCTGTTTTTT.

V and J are TRBV10-3 and TRBJ1-6; D gene ambiguous. This CDR3 is 15 amino acids long. Trimming cost V 3 bases and J 5 bases, with 11 bases left between them. Germline CDR1 and CDR2: ENHRY and SYGVKD. The CDR3 region has the DNA TGTGCCATCAGTGACCGCATACCTGATAATTCACCCCTCCACTTT. Its protein product is CAISDRIPDNSPLHF.

V usage is TRBV7-2 and J usage is TRBJ1-1; tentatively, D is TRBD1 (5 bases). V dropped 4 bases and J dropped 4 bases, with 16 bases sitting between them. This CDR3 is 15 amino acids long. Germline CDR1 is SGHTA and CDR2 is FQGNSA. The chain's CDR3 is CASSSQGPGGTEAFF. The CDR3 coding sequence is TGTGCCAGCAGCTCTCAGGGACCGGGGGGCACTGAAGCTTTCTTT.

The gene calls are TRBV7-9 and TRBJ2-3; D might be TRBD2 (5 bases). Germline CDR1 and CDR2: SEHNR and FQNEAQ (reference sequence). The CDR3 runs 15 residues. The V gene lost 5 bases and the J gene lost 0 bases, with 12 bases spanning the gap. CDR3 residues: CASSNQAGSTDTQYF. The CDR3 nucleotides read TGTGCCAGCAGCAACCAGGCGGGCAGCACAGATACGCAGTATTTT. The whole variable domain, filled in from reference TRBV7-9 and TRBJ2-3, reads DTGVSQNPRHKITKRGQNVTFRCDPISEHNRLYWYRQTLGQGPEFLTYFQNEAQLEKSRLLSDRFSAERPKGSFSTLEIQRTEQGDSAMYLCASSNQAGSTDTQYFGPGTRLTVL.